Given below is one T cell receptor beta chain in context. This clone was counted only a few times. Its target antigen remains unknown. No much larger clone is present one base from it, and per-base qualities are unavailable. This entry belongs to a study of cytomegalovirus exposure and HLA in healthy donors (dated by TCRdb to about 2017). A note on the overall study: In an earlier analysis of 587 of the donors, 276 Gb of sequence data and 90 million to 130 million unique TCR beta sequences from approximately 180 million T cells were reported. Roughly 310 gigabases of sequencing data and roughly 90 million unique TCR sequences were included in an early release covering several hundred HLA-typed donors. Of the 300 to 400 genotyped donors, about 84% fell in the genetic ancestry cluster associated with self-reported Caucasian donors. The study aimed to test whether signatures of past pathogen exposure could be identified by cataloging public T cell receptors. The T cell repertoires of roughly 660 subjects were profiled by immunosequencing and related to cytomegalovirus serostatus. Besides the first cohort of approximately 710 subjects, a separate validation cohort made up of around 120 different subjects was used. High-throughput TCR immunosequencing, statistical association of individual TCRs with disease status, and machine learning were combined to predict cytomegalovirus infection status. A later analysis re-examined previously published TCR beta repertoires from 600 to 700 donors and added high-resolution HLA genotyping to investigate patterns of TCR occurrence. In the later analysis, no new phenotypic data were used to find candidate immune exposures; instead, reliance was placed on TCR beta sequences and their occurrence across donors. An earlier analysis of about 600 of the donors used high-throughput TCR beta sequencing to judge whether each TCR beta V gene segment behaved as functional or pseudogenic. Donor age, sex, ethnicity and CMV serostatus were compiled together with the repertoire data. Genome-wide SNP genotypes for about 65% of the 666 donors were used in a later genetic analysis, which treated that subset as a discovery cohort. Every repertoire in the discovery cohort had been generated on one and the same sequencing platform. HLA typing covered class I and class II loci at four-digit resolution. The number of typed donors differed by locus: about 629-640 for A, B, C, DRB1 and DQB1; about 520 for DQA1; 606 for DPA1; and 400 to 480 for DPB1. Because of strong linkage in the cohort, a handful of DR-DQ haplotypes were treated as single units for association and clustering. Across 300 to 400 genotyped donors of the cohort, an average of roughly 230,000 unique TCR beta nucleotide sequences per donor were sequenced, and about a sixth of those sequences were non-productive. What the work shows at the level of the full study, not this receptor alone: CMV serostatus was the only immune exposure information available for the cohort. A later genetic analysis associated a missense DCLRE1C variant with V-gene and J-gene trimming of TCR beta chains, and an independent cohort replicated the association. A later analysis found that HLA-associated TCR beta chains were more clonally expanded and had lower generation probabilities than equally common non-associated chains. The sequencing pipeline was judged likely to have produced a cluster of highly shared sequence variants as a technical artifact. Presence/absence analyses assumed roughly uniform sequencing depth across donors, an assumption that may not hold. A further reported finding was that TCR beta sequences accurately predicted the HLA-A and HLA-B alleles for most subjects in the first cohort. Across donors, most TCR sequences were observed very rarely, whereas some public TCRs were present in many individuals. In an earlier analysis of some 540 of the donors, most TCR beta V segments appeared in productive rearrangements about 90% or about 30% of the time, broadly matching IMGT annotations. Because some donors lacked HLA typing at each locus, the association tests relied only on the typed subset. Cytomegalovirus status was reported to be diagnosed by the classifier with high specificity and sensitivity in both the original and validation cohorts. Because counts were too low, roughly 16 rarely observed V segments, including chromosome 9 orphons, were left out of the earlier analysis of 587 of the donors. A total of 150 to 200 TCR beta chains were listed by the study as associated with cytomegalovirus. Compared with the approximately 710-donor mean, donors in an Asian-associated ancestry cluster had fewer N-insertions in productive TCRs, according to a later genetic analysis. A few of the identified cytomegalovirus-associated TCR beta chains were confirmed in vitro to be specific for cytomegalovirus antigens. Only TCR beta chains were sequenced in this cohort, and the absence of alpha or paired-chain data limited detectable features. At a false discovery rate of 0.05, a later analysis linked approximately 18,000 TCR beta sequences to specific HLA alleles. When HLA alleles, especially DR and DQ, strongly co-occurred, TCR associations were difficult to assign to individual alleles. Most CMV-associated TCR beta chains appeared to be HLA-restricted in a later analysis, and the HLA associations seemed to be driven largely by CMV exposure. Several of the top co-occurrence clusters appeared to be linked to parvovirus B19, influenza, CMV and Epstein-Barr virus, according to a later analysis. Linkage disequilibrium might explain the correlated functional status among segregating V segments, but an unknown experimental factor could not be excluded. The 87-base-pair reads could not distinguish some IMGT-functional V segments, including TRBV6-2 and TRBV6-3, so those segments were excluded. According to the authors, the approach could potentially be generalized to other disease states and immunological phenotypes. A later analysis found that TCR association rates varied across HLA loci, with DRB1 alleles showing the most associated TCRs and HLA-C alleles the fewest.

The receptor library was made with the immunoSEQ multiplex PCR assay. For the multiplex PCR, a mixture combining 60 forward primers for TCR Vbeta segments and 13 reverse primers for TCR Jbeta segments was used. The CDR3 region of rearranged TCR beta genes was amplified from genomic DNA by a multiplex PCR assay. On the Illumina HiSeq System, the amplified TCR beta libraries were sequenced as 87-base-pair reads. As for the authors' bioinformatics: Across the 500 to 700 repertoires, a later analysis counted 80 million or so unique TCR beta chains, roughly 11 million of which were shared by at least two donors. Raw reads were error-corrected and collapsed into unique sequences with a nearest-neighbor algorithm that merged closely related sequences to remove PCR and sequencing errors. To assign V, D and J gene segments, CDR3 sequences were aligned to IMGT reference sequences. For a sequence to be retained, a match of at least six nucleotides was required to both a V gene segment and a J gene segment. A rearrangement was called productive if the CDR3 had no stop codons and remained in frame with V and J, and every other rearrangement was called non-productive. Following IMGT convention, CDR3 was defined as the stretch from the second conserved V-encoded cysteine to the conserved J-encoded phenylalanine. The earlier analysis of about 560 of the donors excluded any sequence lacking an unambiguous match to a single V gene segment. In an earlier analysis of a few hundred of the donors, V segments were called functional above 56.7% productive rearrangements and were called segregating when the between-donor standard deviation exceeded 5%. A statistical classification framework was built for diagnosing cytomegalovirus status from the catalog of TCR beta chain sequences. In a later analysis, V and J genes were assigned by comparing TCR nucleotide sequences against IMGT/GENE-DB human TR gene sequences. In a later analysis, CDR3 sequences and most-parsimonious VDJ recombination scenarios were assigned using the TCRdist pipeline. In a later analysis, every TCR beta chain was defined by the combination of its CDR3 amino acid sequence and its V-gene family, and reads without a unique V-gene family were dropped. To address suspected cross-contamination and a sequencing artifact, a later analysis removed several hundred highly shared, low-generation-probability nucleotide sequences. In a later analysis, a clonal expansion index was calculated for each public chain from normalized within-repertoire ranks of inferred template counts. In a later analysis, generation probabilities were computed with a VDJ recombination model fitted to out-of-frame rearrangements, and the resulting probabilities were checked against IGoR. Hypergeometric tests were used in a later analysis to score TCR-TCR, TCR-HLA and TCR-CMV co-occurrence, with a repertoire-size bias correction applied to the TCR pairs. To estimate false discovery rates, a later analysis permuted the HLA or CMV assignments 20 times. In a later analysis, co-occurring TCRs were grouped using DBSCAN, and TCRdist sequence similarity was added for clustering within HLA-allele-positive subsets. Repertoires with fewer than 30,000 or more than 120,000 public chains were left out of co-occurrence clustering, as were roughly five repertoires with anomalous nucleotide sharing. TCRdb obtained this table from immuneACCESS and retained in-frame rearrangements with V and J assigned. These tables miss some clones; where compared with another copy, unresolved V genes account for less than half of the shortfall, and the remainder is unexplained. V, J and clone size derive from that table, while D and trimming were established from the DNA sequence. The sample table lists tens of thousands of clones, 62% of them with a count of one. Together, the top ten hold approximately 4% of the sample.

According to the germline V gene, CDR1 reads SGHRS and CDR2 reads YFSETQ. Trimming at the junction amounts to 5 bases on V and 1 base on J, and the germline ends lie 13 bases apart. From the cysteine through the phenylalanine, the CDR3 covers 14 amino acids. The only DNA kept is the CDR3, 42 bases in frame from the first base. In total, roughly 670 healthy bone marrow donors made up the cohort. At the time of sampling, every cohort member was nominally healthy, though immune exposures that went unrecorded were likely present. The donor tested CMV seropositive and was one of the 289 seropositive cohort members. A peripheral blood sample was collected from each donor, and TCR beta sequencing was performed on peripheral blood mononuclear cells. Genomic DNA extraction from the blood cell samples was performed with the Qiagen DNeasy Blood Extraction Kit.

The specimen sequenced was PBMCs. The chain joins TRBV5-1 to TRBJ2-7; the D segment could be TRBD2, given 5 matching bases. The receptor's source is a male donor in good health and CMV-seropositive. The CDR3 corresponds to CASRRTEGSYEQYF. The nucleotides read TGCGCCAGCAGGAGAACTGAGGGTTCCTACGAGCAGTACTTC.